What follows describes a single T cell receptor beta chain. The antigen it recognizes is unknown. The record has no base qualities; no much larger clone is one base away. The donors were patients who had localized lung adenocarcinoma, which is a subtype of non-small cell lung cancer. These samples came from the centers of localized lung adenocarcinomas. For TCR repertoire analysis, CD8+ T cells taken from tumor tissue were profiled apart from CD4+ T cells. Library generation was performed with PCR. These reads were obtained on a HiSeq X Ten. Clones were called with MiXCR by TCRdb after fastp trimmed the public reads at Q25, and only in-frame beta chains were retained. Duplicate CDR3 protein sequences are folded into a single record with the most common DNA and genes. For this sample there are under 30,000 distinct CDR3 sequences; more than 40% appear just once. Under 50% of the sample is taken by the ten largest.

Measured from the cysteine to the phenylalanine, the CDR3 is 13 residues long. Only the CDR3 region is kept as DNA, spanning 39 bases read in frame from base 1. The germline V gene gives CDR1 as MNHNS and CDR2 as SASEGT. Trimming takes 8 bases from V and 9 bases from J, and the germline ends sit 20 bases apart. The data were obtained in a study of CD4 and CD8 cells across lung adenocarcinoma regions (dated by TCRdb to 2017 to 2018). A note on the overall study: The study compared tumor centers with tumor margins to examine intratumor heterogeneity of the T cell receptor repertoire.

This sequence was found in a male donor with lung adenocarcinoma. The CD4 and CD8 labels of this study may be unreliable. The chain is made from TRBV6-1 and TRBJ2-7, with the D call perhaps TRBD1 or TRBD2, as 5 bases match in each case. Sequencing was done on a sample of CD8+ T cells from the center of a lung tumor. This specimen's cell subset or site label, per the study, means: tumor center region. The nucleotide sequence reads TGTGCCAGCGGGGGAACGGACTGGCAGGCGCAGTACTTC. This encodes CASGGTDWQAQYF.